The T cell receptor (beta chain) described here comes from a study of blood T cell repertoires in COVID-19. Which cohort a participant joined came from the clinical history participants gave. This CDR3 has 13 amino acids. The V segment lost 7 bases and the J segment 2 bases; nucleotides outside the gene matches: 2. Looked up from germline, CDR1 is KGHDR and CDR2 is SFDVKD. Study processing details: Reference gene primer amplification gave nucleated cell count estimates. The data were produced by immunoSEQ multiplex PCR, yet TCRdb's version contains in-frame clones alone and is incomplete. Clonal size and the V and J genes are those of that table, whereas D and trimming came from the DNA. The table records approximately 490,000 clones, about nine tenths of them present only once.

The V gene is TRBV24-1, the J gene TRBJ1-2; 8 bases fit TRBD1. Material for sequencing was PBMCs or T cells enriched from blood (not recorded which). The TCR comes from a woman between 55 and 75 years old who had recovered from COVID-19. CDR3 in amino acids: CATRGQENYGYTF. The DNA for the CDR3 is TGTGCCACCAGGGGACAGGAAAACTATGGCTACACCTTC.